These 16 T cell receptor beta chains originate from one sample sequenced in a study of cytomegalovirus exposure and HLA in healthy donors. Primers: 60 Vbeta forward and 13 Jbeta reverse. TCRdb's table, derived via immunoSEQ multiplex PCR, lists solely in-frame clones and lacks some. The sample table sets out around 75,000 clones. Sequencing input: PBMCs. The receptors were sampled from a boy younger than 18 in good health and CMV-seronegative.

The rearrangement joins TRBV19 to TRBJ2-1; the match to TRBD2 covers 7 bases. V trimming: 4 bases; J trimming: 3 bases; junction bases outside the gene matches: 6. The CDR3 is made up of 15 amino acids. Per germline, CDR1 LNHDA and CDR2 SQIVND (reference sequence). The CDR3 nucleotides are TGTGCCAGTAGTACTACAGCGGGGTTCTACAATGAGCAGTTCTTC. Translation gives CASSTTAGFYNEQFF.

The chain has TRBV4-1 and TRBJ1-2, with 12 bases that match TRBD1. This CDR3 is built from 16 residues. V shed 6 bases, J shed 4 bases, and the junction held 9 bases outside the gene matches. CDR1 and CDR2 (germline): MGHRA, YSYEKL. The CDR3 reads CASSSGTGGRGYGYTF. The CDR3 bases are TGCGCCAGCAGTTCCGGGACAGGGGGCCGGGGCTATGGCTACACCTTC.

The chain combines TRBV5-5 with TRBJ2-7; D uncertain. This CDR3 contains 15 residues. The V end was cut by 0 bases, the J end by 2 bases, with 12 bases between. The germline V gene has CDR1 SGHKS and CDR2 YYEKEE (reference sequence). The CDR3 protein is CASSLGSIAAYEQYF. The DNA of the CDR3 is TGTGCCAGCAGCTTGGGAAGCATCGCCGCCTACGAGCAGTACTTC.

With respect to this clone: Different DNA sequences within this sample yield the same CDR3. The chain couples TRBV9 to TRBJ1-1, with a weak D call TRBD1 (6 bases). This CDR3 contains 13 residues. Germline CDR1 and CDR2: SGDLS and YYNGEE. V was cut by 0 bases and J by 3 bases, with 6 bases left in between. This chain's CDR3 is CASSVAGDTEAFF. The CDR3 DNA reads as TGTGCCAGCAGCGTAGCAGGGGACACTGAAGCTTTCTTT.

This chain links TRBV4-1 with TRBJ1-1; tentative D call: TRBD1 (5 bases). This CDR3 comprises 15 residues. V lost 0 bases to trimming and J lost 7 bases, with 15 bases between them. In germline, CDR1 is MGHRA, CDR2 YSYEKL. Here the CDR3 reads CASSQEPLGGGEAFF. The CDR3 DNA sequence: TGCGCCAGCAGCCAAGAACCCTTGGGGGGTGGTGAAGCTTTCTTT.

The chain uses TRBV6-5 and TRBJ2-7; 9 nucleotides match TRBD1. V shed 4 bases, J shed 6 bases, and the junction held 4 bases outside the gene matches. The CDR3 totals 13 residues. Germline CDR1 is MNHEY and CDR2 is SVGAGI. The CDR3 DNA sequence: TGTGCCAGCAGTTCGGGACAGGGTTCCGAGCAGTACTTC. As protein: CASSSGQGSEQYF.

The chain combines TRBV19 with TRBJ2-7; 7 bases are shared with TRBD2. The CDR3 extends over 15 amino acids. V trimming: 4 bases; J trimming: 0 bases; junction bases outside the gene matches: 6. CDR1 is LNHDA and CDR2 is SQIVND in the germline V gene (reference sequence). The CDR3 DNA is TGTGCCAGTAGTACTGGACTAGGGAGCTCCTACGAGCAGTACTTC. This codes for CASSTGLGSSYEQYF.

The chain employs TRBV5-1 and TRBJ2-1; 10 bases agree with TRBD2. Germline trimming cut 0 bases from V and 0 bases from J; bases unmatched to any gene: 3. This CDR3 has 17 amino acids. CDR1 SGHRS and CDR2 YFSETQ come from the germline V gene. The CDR3 loop reads CASSLVWTSGSYNEQFF. CDR3 DNA: TGCGCCAGCAGCTTGGTCTGGACTAGCGGCTCCTACAATGAGCAGTTCTTC.

The CDR3 protein is CASSEVYIVGYQPQHF. CDR3 nucleotide sequence: TGTGCCAGCAGTGAAGTGTACATCGTCGGGTATCAGCCCCAGCATTTT. The chain is built from TRBV6-1 and TRBJ1-5; D gene unclear. Germline-derived CDR1 and CDR2 are MNHNS and SASEGT. The CDR3 covers 16 residues. The V end lost 1 base, the J end lost 5 bases, and 15 bases lay between the germline ends.

This chain connects TRBV5-6 to TRBJ2-5; D possibly corresponds to TRBD1 (8 bases). The V end was cut by 1 base, the J end by 5 bases, with 15 bases between. The germline CDR1 and CDR2 sequences are SGHDT and YYEEEE. The CDR3 has 15 residues. The CDR3 loop reads CASSLTDRGGETQYF. The CDR3 coding sequence is TGTGCCAGCAGCTTGACAGACAGGGGAGGGGAGACCCAGTACTTC.

This sequence joins TRBV4-1 and TRBJ2-7; 9 bases line up with TRBD1. V lost 0 bases to trimming and J lost 5 bases; unmatched junction nucleotides: 8. Germline-derived CDR1 and CDR2 are MGHRA and YSYEKL. The CDR3 spans 16 residues. CDR3 amino acids: CASSQETGTGSHEQYF. In nucleotides, the CDR3 is TGCGCCAGCAGCCAAGAGACAGGGACAGGGTCCCACGAGCAGTACTTC.

This chain uses TRBV5-1 with TRBJ1-5, with a tentative D call TRBD1 (5 bases). Trimming shortened V by 5 bases and J by 2 bases, and 14 bases separated the two germline ends. This CDR3 is 15 amino acids long. Germline V gene sequence: CDR1 SGHRS, CDR2 YFSETQ. CDR3 DNA: TGCGCCAGCAGTTTAGGAGGGGTGGGCAATCAGCCCCAGCATTTT. Its protein product is CASSLGGVGNQPQHF.

This CDR3 is CASSSPNRGWGNEQFF. The CDR3 nucleotides read TGTGCCAGCAGCTCGCCCAATAGAGGGTGGGGCAATGAGCAGTTCTTC. V and J are TRBV9 and TRBJ2-1, with a weak D call TRBD2 (5 bases). V gave up 4 bases and J gave up 6 bases, with 20 bases separating them. Germline CDR1 SGDLS, CDR2 YYNGEE. The CDR3 runs 16 residues.

J is TRBJ2-1 and V is TRBV5-1; 8 nucleotides agree with TRBD2. The germline gives CDR1 SGHRS, CDR2 YFSETQ. The CDR3 has 15 amino acids. Germline trimming cut 4 bases from V and 7 bases from J; bases unmatched to any gene: 10. The CDR3 spells CASSPGLAGLNEQFF. The CDR3 coding sequence is TGCGCCAGCAGCCCTGGTTTAGCGGGATTAAATGAGCAGTTCTTC.

The chain has TRBV11-2 and TRBJ1-2, with D possibly TRBD1 on 6 matching bases. The CDR3 extends over 14 amino acids. Germline V gives CDR1 SGHAT, CDR2 FQNNGV. V was pared by 5 bases and J by 4 bases, with 14 bases between. CDR3 protein: CASSPAGTFYGYTF. The CDR3 DNA reads TGTGCCAGCAGCCCCGCCGGGACATTCTATGGCTACACCTTC.

Details on this clone: The same CDR3 is also encoded by other DNA sequences in this sample. V and J are TRBV30 and TRBJ1-6; perhaps TRBD1 as D (5 bases). Germline V CDR1 and CDR2: GTSNPN, SVGIG (reference sequence). The CDR3 runs 14 residues. Trimming cost V 1 base and J 4 bases, with 8 bases left between them. The chain's CDR3 is CAWSGQPYNSPLHF. The CDR3 DNA sequence: TGTGCCTGGAGTGGACAGCCTTATAATTCACCCCTCCACTTT.